This T cell receptor (beta chain) was obtained from a study of T cells in Graves' hyperthyroidism and ophthalmopathy. Study-wide findings and caveats: In simple terms, a model built on 13 V-J features told ophthalmopathy apart from stable hyperthyroidism.

This clonotype was counted many times. Its antigen remains unknown. It was RNA transcripts that yielded the amplified TCR beta CDR3 regions. Using the HTBI primer set, a first-round RT-PCR was run on the TCR CDR3. MiXCR, applied by TCRdb to the multiplex PCR reads, yields one record per CDR3 protein. The sample comprises 450,000 to 550,000 distinct CDR3 sequences, less than 25% of which are singletons, and about 11% rests with the top ten. Pregnant or lactating patients were excluded, as were those with uncontrolled infection or other autoimmune disease. Diagnoses rested on clinical symptoms, serum thyroxine and TRAb, thyroid ultrasound and orbital computed tomography. The source of the PBMCs was 8.5 to 10 ml of fresh peripheral blood. The CDR3 loop spans 15 amino acids. J lost 5 bases, V lost 5 bases, and 6 bases had no gene match. Germline lookup yields CDR1 SGHVS and CDR2 FQNEAQ.

The V call is TRBV7-8, the J call TRBJ2-5; 12 bases line up with TRBD2. The receptor comes from a woman in her twenties or thirties with Graves' ophthalmopathy. Source material: blood. In DNA form, the CDR3 reads TGTGCCAGCAGCCATCTAGCGGGGGGGGAGGAGACCCAGTACTTC. It is translated as CASSHLAGGEETQYF.